This TCR beta chain is from a study of beta chain features in type 1 diabetes. Study outcomes and limitations: More deletions and fewer insertions at VDJ junctions were found in patients with type 1 diabetes. Shorter TCRB CDR3s, moderately but significantly so, marked every one of the four CD4+ subsets in Type 1 diabetes patients.

The V and J ends lost 4 bases and 2 bases, in that order; junction bases with no gene match: 15. The CDR3 has 19 amino acids. A few counts support this clone. Its antigen is not identified. As every portion of the isolated RNA was reverse transcribed, the sequencing read expressed TCRB transcripts. The repertoire was sequenced with immunoSEQ multiplex PCR; TCRdb's copy has only in-frame clones and lacks some. The sample yields roughly 160,000 clones, 6.5% to 8.5% seen once. It was via CD45RO/CCR7/CD25/CD127/CD95/CD27 that CD4+ naive, central memory, regulatory and stem cell-like memory cells were sorted.

This receptor was taken from a woman between 18 and 29 years old with type 1 diabetes. V gene TRBV23-1 combines with J gene TRBJ2-5; 11 positions match TRBD2. TRBV23-1 belongs to the ORF category, with a function that is uncertain. Sequenced material: central memory CD4+ T cells from blood. The DNA for the CDR3 is TGCGCCAGCAGTCCCGCGGGTGGGGCTAGCGGGGGGCAACAAGAGACCCAGTACTTC. Protein sequence: CASSPAGGASGGQQETQYF.